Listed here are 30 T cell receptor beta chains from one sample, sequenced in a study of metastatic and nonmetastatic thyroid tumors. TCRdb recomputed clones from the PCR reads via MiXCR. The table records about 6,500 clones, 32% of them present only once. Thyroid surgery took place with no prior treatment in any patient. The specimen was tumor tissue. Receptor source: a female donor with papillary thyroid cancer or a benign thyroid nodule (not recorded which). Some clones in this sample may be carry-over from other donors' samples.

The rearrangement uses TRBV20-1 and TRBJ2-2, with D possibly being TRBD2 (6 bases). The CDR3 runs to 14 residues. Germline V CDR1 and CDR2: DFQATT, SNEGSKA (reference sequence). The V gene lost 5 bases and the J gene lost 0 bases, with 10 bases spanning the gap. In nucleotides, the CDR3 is TGCAGTGCTTTAGCGGACTCGAACACCGGGGAGCTGTTTTTT. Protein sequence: CSALADSNTGELFF.

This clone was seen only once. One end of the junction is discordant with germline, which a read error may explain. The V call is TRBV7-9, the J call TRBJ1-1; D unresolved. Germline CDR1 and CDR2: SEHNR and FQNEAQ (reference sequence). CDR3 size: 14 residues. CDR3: CASSFSGSNTDAFF. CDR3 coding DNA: TGTGCCAGCAGCTTCAGCGGTTCTAACACTGATGCTTTCTTT.

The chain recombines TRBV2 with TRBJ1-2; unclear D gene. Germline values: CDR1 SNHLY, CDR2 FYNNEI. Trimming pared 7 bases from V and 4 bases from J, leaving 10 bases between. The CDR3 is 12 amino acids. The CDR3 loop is CASKERGYGYTF. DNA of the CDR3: TGTGCCAGCAAAGAACGGGGCTATGGCTACACCTTC. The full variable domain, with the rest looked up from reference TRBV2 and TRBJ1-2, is EPEVTQTPSHQVTQMGQEVILRCVPISNHLYFYWYRQILGQKVEFLVSFYNNEISEKSEIFDDQFSVERPDGSNFTLKIRSTKLEDSAMYFCASKERGYGYTFGSGTRLTVV.

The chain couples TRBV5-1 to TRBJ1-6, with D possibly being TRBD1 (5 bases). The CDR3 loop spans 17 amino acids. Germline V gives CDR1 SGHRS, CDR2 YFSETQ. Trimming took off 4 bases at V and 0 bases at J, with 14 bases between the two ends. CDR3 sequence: CASSPRGGSSYNSPLHF. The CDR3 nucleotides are TGCGCCAGCAGCCCCCGGGGGGGAAGCTCCTATAATTCACCCCTCCACTTT.

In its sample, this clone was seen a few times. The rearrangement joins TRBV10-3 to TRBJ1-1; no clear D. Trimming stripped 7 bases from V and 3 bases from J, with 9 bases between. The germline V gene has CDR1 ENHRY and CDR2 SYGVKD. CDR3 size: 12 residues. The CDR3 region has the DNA TGTGCCATCACAGACGGGGACACTGAAGCTTTCTTT. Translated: CAITDGDTEAFF.

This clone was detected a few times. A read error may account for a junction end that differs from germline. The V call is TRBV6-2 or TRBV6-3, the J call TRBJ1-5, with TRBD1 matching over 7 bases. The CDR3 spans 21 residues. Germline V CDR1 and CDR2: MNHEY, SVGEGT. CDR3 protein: CASSHGEMISHQGEGDHPQHF. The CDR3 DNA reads TGTGCCAGCAGTCACGGGGAGATGATTTCGCACCAGGGGGAAGGGGATCATCCCCAGCATTTT.

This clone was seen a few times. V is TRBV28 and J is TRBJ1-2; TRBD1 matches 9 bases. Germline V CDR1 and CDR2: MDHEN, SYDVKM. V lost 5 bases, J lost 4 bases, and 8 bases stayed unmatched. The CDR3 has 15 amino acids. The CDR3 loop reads CASSTQGARGYGYTF. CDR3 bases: TGTGCCAGCAGTACACAGGGGGCGCGGGGCTATGGCTACACCTTC.

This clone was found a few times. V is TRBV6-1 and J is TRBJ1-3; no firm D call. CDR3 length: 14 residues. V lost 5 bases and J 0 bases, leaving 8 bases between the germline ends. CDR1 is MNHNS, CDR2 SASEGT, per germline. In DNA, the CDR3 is TGTGCCAGCAGTACGACGGACTCTGGAAACACCATATATTTT. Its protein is CASSTTDSGNTIYF.

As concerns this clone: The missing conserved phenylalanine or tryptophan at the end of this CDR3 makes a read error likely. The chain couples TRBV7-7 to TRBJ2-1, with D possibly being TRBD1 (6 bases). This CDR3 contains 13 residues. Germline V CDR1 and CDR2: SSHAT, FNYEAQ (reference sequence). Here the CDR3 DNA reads TGTCCCAGCAGCTTCGGACAGCAGAATGAGCAGTTCATC. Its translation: CPSSFGQQNEQFI.

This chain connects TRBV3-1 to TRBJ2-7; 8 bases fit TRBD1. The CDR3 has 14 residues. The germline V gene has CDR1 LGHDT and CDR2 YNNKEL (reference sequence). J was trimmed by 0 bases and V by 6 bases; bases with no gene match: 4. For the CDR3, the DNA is TGTGCCAGCAGACGGACAGGGAGCTCCTACGAGCAGTACTTC. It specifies CASRRTGSSYEQYF.

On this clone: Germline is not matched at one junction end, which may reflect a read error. The CDR3 nucleotides read TGTGCCAGCAGTGATTATGAGGGAACCTATAATTCACACCTCCACTTT. Its protein product is CASSDYEGTYNSHLHF. The chain uses TRBV25-1 and TRBJ1-6; D unresolved. Germline values: CDR1 MGHDK, CDR2 SYGVNS. CDR3 length: 16 residues.

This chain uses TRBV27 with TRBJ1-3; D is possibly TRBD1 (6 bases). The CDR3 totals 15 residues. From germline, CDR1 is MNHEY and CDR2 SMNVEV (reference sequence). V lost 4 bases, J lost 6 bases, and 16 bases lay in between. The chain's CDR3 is CASSSGTYGSNTIYF. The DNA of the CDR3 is TGTGCCAGCAGTTCCGGGACATATGGGTCAAACACCATATATTTT.

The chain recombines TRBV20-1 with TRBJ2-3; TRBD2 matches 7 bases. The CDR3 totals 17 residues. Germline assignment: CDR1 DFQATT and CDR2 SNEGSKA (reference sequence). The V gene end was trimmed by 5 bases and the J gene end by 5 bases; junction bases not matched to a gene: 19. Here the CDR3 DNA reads TGCAGTGCTCGAGGGAATACTGCGGGGGAGTACAGAGATACGCAGTATTTT. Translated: CSARGNTAGEYRDTQYF.

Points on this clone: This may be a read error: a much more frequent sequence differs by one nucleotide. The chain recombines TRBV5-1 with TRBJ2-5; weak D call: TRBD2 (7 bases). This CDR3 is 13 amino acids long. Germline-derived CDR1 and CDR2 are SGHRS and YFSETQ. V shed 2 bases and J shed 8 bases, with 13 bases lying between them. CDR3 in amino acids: CASSLGQRDTQYF. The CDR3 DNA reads TGCGCCAGCAGCTTAGGACAGCGGGATACCCAGTACTTC.

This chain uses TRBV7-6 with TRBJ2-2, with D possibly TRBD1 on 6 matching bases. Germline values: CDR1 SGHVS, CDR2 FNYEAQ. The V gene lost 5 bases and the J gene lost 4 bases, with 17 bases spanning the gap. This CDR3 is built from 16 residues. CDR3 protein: CASSQGWGRSTGELFF. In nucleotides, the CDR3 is TGTGCCAGCAGCCAGGGATGGGGGCGCAGCACCGGGGAGCTGTTTTTT.

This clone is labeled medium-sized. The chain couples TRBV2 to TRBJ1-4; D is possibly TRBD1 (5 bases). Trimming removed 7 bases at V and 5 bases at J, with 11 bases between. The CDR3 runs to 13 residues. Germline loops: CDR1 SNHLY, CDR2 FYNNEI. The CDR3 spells CASMGRGNEKLFF. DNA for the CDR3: TGTGCCAGCATGGGGAGGGGAAATGAAAAACTGTTTTTT.

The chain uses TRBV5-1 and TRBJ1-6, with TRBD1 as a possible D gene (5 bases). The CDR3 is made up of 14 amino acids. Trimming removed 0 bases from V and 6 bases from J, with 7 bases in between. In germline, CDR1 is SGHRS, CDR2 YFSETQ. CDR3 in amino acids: CASSLGQLNSPLHF. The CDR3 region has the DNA TGCGCCAGCAGCTTGGGACAGCTTAATTCACCCCTCCACTTT.

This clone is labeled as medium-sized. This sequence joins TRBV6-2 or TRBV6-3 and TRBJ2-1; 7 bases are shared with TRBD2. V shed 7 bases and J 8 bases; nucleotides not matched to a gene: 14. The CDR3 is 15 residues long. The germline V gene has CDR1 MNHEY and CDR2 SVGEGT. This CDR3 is CASTQGRGVGDEQFF. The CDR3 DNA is TGTGCCAGCACCCAGGGCCGGGGGGTAGGCGATGAGCAGTTCTTC.

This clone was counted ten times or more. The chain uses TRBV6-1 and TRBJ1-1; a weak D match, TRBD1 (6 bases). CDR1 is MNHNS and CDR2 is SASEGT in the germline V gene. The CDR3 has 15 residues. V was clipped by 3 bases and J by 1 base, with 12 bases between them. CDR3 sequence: CASSEYEQGNTEAFF. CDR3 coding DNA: TGTGCCAGCAGTGAGTATGAACAGGGGAACACTGAAGCTTTCTTT.

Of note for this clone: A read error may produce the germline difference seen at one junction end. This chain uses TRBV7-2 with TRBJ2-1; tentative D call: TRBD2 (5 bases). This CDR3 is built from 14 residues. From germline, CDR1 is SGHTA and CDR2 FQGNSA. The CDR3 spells CASRLAQVDNEKFF. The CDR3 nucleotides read TGTGCCAGCAGATTAGCGCAGGTCGACAATGAGAAGTTCTTC.

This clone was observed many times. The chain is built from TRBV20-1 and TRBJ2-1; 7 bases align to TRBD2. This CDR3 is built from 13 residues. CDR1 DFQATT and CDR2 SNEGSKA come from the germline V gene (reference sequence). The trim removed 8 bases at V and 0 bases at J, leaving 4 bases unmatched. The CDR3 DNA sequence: TGCAGTCCAGGGACTATCTCCTACAATGAGCAGTTCTTC. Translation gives CSPGTISYNEQFF.

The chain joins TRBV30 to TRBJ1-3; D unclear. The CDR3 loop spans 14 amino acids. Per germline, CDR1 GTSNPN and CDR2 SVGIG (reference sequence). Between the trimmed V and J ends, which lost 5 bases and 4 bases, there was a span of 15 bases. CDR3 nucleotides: TGTGCCTGGGGACCCATCCTAAAAGGAAACACCATATATTTT. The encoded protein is CAWGPILKGNTIYF.

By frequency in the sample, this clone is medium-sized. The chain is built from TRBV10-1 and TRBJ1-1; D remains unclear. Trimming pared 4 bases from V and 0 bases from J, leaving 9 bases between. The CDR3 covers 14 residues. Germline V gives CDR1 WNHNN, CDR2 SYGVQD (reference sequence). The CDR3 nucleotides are TGCGCCAGCAGTGGTGGACTGATGAACACTGAAGCTTTCTTT. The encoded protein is CASSGGLMNTEAFF.

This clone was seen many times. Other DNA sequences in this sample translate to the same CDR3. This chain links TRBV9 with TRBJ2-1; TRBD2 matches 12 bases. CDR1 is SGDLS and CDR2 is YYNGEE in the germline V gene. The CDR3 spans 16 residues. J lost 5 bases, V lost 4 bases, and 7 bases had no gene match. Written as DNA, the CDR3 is TGTGCCAGCAGCTCCAGGACTAGCGGGACCCACAATGAGCAGTTCTTC. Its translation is CASSSRTSGTHNEQFF.

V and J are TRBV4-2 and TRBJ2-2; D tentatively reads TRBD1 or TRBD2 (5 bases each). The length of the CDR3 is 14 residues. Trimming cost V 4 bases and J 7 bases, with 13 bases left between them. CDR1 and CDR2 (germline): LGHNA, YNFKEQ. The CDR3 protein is CASSRMRGDGELFF. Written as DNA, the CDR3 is TGTGCCAGCAGCCGAATGAGGGGTGACGGGGAGCTGTTTTTT.

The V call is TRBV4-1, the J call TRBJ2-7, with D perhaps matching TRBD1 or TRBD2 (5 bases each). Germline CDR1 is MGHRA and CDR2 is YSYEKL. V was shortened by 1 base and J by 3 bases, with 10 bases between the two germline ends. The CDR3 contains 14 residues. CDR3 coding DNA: TGCGCCAGCAGCCAAGGTTCAGGGAGCTACGAGCAGTACTTC. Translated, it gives CASSQGSGSYEQYF.

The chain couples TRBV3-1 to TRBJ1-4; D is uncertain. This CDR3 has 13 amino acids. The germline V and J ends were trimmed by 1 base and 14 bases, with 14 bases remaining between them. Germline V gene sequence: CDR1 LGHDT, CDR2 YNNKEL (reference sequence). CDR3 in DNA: TGTGCCAGCAGCCAAGTTCTGATGCGGTCTCTGTTTTTT. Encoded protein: CASSQVLMRSLFF.

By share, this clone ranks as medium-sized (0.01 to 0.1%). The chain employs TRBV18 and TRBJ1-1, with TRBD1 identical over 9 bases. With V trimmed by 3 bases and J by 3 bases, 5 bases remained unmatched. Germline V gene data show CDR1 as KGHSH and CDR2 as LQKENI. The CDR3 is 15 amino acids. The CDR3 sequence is CASSPMGQGDTEAFF. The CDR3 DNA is TGTGCCAGCTCACCCATGGGACAGGGCGACACTGAAGCTTTCTTT.

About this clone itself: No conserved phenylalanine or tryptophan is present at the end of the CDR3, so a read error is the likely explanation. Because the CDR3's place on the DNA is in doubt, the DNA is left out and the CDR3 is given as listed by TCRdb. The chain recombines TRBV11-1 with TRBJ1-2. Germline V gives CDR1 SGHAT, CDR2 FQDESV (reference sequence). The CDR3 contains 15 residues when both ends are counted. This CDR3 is CASSLEAEDPYGYTV.

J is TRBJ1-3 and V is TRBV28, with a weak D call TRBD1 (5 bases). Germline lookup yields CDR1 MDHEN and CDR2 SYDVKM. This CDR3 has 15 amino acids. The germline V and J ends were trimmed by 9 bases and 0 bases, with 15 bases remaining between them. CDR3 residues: CASRSTVLSGNTIYF. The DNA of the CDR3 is TGTGCCAGTAGATCGACAGTACTCTCTGGAAACACCATATATTTT.